What follows is one TCR beta chain and its context. Its specificity is unknown. PCR involved 60 Vbeta and 13 Jbeta primers. The table came from immunoSEQ multiplex PCR; TCRdb's copy has only in-frame clones and leaves some out. The sample spans some 130,000 clones; the ten largest clones claim approximately 1.7%. The data were taken from a study of cytomegalovirus exposure and HLA in healthy donors. Trimming stripped 3 bases from V and 5 bases from J, with 5 bases between. The CDR3 covers 10 residues. Per germline, CDR1 DFQATT and CDR2 SNEGSKA (reference sequence). Overall study results and limits: In an earlier analysis, productive rearrangement rates for most beta V segments clustered near 87% or 30%. By HLA locus, TCR association rates varied in a later analysis, with DRB1 showing the most and HLA-C the fewest. Both high specificity and high sensitivity reportedly marked the classifier's diagnosis of cytomegalovirus status.

The source material was PBMCs. The chain links TRBV20-1 to TRBJ2-7, with unresolved D. This clonotype was obtained from a woman aged 40 to 55 in good health and CMV-seropositive. The CDR3 DNA reads TGCAGTGCTAGTTTTAACGAGCAGTACTTC. Its translation is CSASFNEQYF.